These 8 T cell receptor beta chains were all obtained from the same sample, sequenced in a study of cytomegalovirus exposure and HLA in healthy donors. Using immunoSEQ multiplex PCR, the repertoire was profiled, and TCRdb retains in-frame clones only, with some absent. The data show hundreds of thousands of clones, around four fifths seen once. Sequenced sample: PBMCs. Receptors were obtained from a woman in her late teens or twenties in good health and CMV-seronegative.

The CDR3: CASSPPGGRGNQPQHF. In DNA form, the CDR3 reads TGTGCCAGCTCACCACCGGGGGGCAGGGGCAATCAGCCCCAGCATTTT. The chain links TRBV18 to TRBJ1-5; D is perhaps TRBD1 (6 bases). The CDR3 covers 16 residues. Germline lookup yields CDR1 KGHSH and CDR2 LQKENI. V was cut by 0 bases and J by 2 bases, with 11 bases left in between.

CDR3 nucleotide sequence: TGCAGTGCCTTAGAGGAAAAACTGTTTTTT. It yields the protein CSALEEKLFF. The chain is built from TRBV20-1 and TRBJ1-4; D is undetermined. With 6 bases removed from V and 8 bases from J, the gap between germline ends came to 7 bases. The CDR3 runs to 10 residues. Germline CDR1 DFQATT, CDR2 SNEGSKA (reference sequence).

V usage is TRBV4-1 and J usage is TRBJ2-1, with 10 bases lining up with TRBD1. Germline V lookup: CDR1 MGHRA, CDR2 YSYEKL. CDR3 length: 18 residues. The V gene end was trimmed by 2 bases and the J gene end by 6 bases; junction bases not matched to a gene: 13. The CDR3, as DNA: TGCGCCAGCAGCCAAAGGGGGGCCTGGACAGGGGGTATCAATGAGCAGTTCTTC. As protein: CASSQRGAWTGGINEQFF.

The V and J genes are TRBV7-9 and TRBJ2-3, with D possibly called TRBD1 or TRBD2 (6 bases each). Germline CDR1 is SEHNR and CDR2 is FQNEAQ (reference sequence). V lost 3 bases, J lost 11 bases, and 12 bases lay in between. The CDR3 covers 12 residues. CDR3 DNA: TGTGCCAGCAGCTTTGGAGGGGGTAGGCAGTATTTT. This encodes CASSFGGGRQYF. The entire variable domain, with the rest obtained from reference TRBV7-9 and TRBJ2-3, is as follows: DTGVSQNPRHKITKRGQNVTFRCDPISEHNRLYWYRQTLGQGPEFLTYFQNEAQLEKSRLLSDRFSAERPKGSFSTLEIQRTEQGDSAMYLCASSFGGGRQYFGPGTRLTVL.

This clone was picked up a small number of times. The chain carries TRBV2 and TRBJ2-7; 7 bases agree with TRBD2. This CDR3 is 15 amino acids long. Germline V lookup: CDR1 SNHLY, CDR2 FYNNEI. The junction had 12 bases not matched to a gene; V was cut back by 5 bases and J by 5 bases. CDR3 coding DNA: TGTGCCAGCAGTCCGCGTGCGGGGGTGGTCAACGAGCAGTACTTC. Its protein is CASSPRAGVVNEQYF.

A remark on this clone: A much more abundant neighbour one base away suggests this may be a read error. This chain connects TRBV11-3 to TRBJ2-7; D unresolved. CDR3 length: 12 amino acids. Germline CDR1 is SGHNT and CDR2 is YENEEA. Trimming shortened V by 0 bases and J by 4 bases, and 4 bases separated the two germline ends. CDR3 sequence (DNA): TGTGCCAGCAGCTTAGACGGATACGAGCAGTACTTC. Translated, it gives CASSLDGYEQYF.

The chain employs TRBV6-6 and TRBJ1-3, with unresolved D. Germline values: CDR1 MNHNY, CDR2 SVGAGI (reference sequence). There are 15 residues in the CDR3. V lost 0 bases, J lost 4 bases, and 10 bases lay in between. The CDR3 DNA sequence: TGTGCCAGCAGTTACTCGTCGCGGAGAGGAAACACCATATATTTT. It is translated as CASSYSSRRGNTIYF.

The CDR3 DNA reads TGTGCCAGCAGCTCTCCGGGACTAGCGGGGCCGTACCGTAACAATGAGCAGTTCTTC. It is translated as CASSSPGLAGPYRNNEQFF. V and J are TRBV7-2 and TRBJ2-1; TRBD2 agrees at 13 bases. This CDR3 region has 19 residues. Germline CDR1 SGHTA, CDR2 FQGNSA. J gave up 5 bases and V 4 bases, and 14 bases lay outside the gene matches.